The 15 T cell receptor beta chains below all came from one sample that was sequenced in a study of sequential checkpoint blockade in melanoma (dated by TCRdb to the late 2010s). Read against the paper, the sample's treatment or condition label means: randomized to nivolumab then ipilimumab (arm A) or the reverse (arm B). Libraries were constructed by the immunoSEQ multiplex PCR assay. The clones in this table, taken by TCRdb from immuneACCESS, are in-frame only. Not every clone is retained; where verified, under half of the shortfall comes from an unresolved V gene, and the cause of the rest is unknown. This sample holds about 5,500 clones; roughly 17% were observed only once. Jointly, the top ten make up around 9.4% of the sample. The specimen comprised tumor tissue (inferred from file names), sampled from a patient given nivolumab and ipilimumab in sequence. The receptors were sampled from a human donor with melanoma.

CDR3 coding DNA: TGTGCCAGCAGTAGCGGGGGGGCTAGCACAGATACGCAGTATTTT. This codes for CASSSGGASTDTQYF. V usage is TRBV6-8 and J usage is TRBJ2-3, with TRBD2 matching 10 bases. Looked up from germline, CDR1 is MNHGY and CDR2 is SAAAGT. Trimming took 5 bases from V and 0 from J; bases not matched to a gene: 2. The CDR3 length is 15 residues.

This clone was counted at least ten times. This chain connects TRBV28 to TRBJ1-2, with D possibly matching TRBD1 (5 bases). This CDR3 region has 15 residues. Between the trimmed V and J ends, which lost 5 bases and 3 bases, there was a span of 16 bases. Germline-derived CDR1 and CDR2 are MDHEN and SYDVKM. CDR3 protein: CASSPPGGEYYGYTF. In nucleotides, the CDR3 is TGTGCCAGCAGTCCTCCGGGAGGGGAGTACTATGGCTACACCTTC.

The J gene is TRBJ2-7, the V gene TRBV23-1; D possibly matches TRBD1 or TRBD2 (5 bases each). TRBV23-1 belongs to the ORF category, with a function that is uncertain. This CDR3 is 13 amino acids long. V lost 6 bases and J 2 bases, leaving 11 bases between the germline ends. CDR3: CASSVGTTYEQYF. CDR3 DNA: TGCGCCAGCAGCGTTGGGACGACCTACGAGCAGTACTTC.

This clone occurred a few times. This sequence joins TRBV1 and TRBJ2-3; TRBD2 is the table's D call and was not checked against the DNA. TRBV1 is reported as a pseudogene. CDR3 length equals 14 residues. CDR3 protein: CTSSPPPCTDTQYF. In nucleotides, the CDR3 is TGCACCAGCAGCCCCCCCCCGTGCACAGATACGCAGTATTTT.

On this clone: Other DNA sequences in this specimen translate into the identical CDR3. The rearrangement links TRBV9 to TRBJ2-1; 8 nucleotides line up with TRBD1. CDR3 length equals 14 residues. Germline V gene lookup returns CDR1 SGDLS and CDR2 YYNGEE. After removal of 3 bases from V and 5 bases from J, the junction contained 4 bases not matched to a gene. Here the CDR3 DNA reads TGTGCCAGCAGCGCCGGGACAGGCGACAATGAGCAGTTCTTC. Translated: CASSAGTGDNEQFF. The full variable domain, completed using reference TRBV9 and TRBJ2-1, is DSGVTQTPKHLITATGQRVTLRCSPRSGDLSVYWYQQSLDQGLQFLIQYYNGEERAKGNILERFSAQQFPDLHSELNLSSLELGDSALYFCASSAGTGDNEQFFGPGTRLTVL.

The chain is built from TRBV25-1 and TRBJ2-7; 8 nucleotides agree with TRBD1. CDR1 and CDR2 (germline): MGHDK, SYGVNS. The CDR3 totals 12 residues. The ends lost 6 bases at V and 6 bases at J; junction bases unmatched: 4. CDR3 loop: CASRTGVSEQYF. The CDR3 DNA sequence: TGTGCCAGCAGGACAGGGGTGAGCGAGCAGTACTTC.

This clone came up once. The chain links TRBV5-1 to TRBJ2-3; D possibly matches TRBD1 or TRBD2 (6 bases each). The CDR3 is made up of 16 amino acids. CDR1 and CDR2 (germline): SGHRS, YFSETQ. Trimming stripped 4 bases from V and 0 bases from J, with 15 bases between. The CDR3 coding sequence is TGCGCCAGCAGCGCCAGGAGGGGGACTAGCACAGATACGCAGTATTTT. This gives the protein CASSARRGTSTDTQYF.

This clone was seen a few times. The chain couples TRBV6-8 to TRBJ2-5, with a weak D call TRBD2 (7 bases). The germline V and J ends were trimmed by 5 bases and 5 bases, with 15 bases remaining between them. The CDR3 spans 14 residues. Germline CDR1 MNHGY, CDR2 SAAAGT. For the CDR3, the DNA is TGTGCCAGCAGTACTCCCCCGGGGGGCGAGACCCAGTACTTC. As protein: CASSTPPGGETQYF.

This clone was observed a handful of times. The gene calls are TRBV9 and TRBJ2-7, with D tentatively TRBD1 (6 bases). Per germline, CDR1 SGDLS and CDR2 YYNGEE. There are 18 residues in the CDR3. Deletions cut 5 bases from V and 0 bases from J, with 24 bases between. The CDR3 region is CASSSPREQGPSSYEQYF. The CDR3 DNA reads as TGTGCCAGCAGTAGTCCAAGAGAACAGGGACCCAGCTCCTACGAGCAGTACTTC.

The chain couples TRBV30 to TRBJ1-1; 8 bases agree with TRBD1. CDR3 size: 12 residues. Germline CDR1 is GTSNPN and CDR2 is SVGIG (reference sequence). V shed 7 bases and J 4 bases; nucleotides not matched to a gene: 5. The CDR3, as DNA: TGTGCCTCCGGGACAGGAGGCACTGAAGCTTTCTTT. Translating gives CASGTGGTEAFF.

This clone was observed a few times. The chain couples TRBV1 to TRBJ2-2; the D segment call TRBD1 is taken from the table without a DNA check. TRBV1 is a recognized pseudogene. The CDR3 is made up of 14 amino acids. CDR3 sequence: CASSQEWAGRELFF. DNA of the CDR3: TGCGCCAGCAGCCAAGAGTGGGCAGGGAGGGAGCTGTTTTTT.

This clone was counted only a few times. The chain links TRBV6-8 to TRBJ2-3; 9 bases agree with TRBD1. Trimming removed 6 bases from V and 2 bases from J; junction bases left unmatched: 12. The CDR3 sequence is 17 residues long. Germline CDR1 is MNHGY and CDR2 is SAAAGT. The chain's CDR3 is CASRRTGVRIYTDTQYF. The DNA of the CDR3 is TGTGCCAGCAGGCGGACAGGGGTGAGGATTTACACAGATACGCAGTATTTT.

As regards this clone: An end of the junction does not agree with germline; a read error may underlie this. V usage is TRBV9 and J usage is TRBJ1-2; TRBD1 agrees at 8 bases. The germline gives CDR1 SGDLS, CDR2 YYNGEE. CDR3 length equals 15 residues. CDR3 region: CASSGPGSGGSVRDF. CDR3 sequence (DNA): TGTGCCAGCAGCGGACCCGGATCAGGGGGCTCGGTACGAGACTTC.

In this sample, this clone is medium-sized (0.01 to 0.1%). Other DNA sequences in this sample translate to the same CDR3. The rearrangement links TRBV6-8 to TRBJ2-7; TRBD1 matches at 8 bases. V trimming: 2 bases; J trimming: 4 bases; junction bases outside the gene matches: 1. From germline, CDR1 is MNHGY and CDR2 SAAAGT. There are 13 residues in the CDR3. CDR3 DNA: TGTGCCAGCAGTTACAGGGACAGGTACGAGCAGTACTTC. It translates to CASSYRDRYEQYF.

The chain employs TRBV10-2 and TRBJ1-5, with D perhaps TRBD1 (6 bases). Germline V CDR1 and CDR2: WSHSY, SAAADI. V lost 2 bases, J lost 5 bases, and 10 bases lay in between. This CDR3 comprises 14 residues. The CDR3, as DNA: TGCGCCAGCAGTGAGGGGGGCAGGGATCAGCCCCAGCATTTT. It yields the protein CASSEGGRDQPQHF.